The clone carrying this TCR beta chain was found once. The data derive from a study of CD8+ T cells in alopecia areata. RNA extraction and reverse transcription yielded cDNA as sequencing template. Here immunoSEQ multiplex PCR was the method, and the copy in TCRdb shows in-frame clones only, minus some. The sample gives about 190,000 clones, 50% to 70% of which show up once; approximately 1.2% is in the top ten. There are 13 residues in the CDR3. The V end lost 0 bases, the J end lost 4 bases, and 7 bases lay between the germline ends. Germline V lookup: CDR1 SGHRS, CDR2 YFSETQ. Treatment of the sample: oral pan-JAK inhibitor, 5-10 mg twice daily.

Sample: CD4+ T cells sorted from blood, taken at approximately week 49, from a patient treated with tofacitinib. This chain joins TRBV5-1 and TRBJ1-1; D is unresolved. The clonotype was recovered from a human donor with alopecia areata. CDR3 residues: CASSLDLGTEAFF. Written as DNA, the CDR3 is TGCGCCAGCAGCTTGGACCTAGGCACTGAAGCTTTCTTT.